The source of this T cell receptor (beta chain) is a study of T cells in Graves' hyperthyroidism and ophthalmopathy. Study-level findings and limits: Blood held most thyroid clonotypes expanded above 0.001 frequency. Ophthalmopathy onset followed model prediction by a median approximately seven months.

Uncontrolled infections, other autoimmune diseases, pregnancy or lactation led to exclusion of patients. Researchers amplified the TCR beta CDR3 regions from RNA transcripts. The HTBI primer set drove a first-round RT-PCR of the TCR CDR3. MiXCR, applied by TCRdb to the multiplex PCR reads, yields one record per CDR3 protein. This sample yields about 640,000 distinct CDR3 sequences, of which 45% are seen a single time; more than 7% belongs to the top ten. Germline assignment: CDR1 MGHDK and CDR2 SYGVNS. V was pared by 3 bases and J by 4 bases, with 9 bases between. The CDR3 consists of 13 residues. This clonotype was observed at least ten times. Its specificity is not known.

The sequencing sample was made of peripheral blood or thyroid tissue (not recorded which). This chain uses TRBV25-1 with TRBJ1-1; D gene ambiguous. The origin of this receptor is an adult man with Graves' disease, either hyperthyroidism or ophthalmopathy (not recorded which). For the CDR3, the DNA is TGTGCCAGCAGTGATTCTGTCCCCACTGAAGCTTTCTTT. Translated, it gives CASSDSVPTEAFF. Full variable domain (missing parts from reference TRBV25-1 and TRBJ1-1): EADIYQTPRYLVIGTGKKITLECSQTMGHDKMYWYQQDPGMELHLIHYSYGVNSTEKGDLSSESTVSRIRTEHFPLTLESARPSHTSQYLCASSDSVPTEAFFGQGTRLTVV.